Presented here are 30 T cell receptor beta chains from one specimen sequenced in a study of cytomegalovirus exposure and HLA in healthy donors. 13 Jbeta primers and 60 Vbeta primers were used for the PCR. The repertoire was sequenced with immunoSEQ multiplex PCR; TCRdb's copy has only in-frame clones and lacks some. In the table there are roughly 150,000 clones, approximately 83% of which are singletons. Material: PBMCs. These TCRs come from a male donor in good health and CMV-seronegative.

This chain uses TRBV6-1 with TRBJ1-2; a possible D gene is TRBD1 (5 bases). Trimming removed 1 base at V and 5 bases at J, with 8 bases between. The CDR3 sequence is 13 residues long. Germline V gene lookup returns CDR1 MNHNS and CDR2 SASEGT. Here the CDR3 reads CASSEGGSYGYTF. The CDR3 DNA is TGTGCCAGCAGTGAAGGGGGCAGTTATGGCTACACCTTC.

This rearrangement joins TRBV19 to TRBJ2-1; the D gene is possibly TRBD2 (5 bases). The CDR3 is 15 amino acids. Per germline, CDR1 LNHDA and CDR2 SQIVND (reference sequence). Trimming took off 5 bases at V and 3 bases at J, with 14 bases between the two ends. The CDR3 region is CASSVSSGGYNEQFF. CDR3 sequence (DNA): TGTGCCAGTAGTGTGTCAAGCGGCGGCTACAATGAGCAGTTCTTC.

The chain has TRBV6-5 and TRBJ2-7; a possible D gene is TRBD2 (5 bases). Germline CDR1 MNHEY, CDR2 SVGAGI. The V and J ends lost 6 bases and 3 bases respectively, with 15 bases between them. This CDR3 has 14 residues. The CDR3 loop is CASRLRGTYYEQYF. CDR3 sequence (DNA): TGTGCCAGCAGATTACGGGGTACCTACTACGAGCAGTACTTC.

This sequence joins TRBV19 and TRBJ1-1; 9 positions agree with TRBD1. The CDR3 is made up of 15 amino acids. Trimming at V came to 5 bases and at J to 6 bases, leaving 10 bases not matched to a gene. Germline lookup yields CDR1 LNHDA and CDR2 SQIVND (reference sequence). The CDR3 loop reads CASSFGTGRMSEAFF. DNA of the CDR3: TGTGCCAGTAGTTTTGGGACAGGGAGGATGTCTGAAGCTTTCTTT.

This chain joins TRBV5-6 and TRBJ2-1; D is unresolved. Germline V gene data show CDR1 as SGHDT and CDR2 as YYEEEE. The CDR3 covers 11 residues. V was clipped by 2 bases and J by 8 bases, with 5 bases between them. This chain's CDR3 is CASSFYYEQFF. In nucleotides, the CDR3 is TGTGCCAGCAGCTTTTACTATGAGCAGTTCTTC.

About this clone itself: The CDR3 does not end in the conserved phenylalanine or tryptophan, so this is likely a read error. The DNA is omitted, as the CDR3 cannot be located on it reliably, and the CDR3 follows TCRdb's listing. This chain connects TRBV10-3 to TRBJ2-3; the listed D gene, TRBD2, was not tested against the DNA. The CDR3 sequence runs 9 residues, both termini included. Germline loops: CDR1 ENHRY, CDR2 SYGVKD. The CDR3 region is CAPSSPTSI.

The chain links TRBV7-9 to TRBJ2-7; D might be TRBD2 (5 bases). V was shortened by 5 bases and J by 3 bases, with 14 bases between the two germline ends. This CDR3 is 14 amino acids long. Germline CDR1 is SEHNR and CDR2 is FQNEAQ (reference sequence). Here the CDR3 DNA reads TGTGCCAGCAGCCCAGTCACGGGGTTCTACGAGCAGTACTTC. Its protein is CASSPVTGFYEQYF.

The rearrangement joins TRBV5-4 to TRBJ1-1, with 7 positions matching TRBD1. The trim removed 4 bases at V and 0 bases at J, leaving 9 bases unmatched. The CDR3 totals 16 residues. CDR1 and CDR2 from the germline V gene are SGHNT and YYREEE (reference sequence). The DNA of the CDR3 is TGTGCCAGCAGCGAAACAGCCGGGACAGTGAACACTGAAGCTTTCTTT. This encodes CASSETAGTVNTEAFF.

The chain employs TRBV5-1 and TRBJ2-1, with 9 nucleotides matching TRBD2. The V gene's germline CDR1 is SGHRS and CDR2 YFSETQ. Trimming took 4 bases from V and 3 from J; bases not matched to a gene: 11. This CDR3 has 17 residues. CDR3: CASSPKAGTSSYNEQFF. CDR3 bases: TGCGCCAGCAGCCCAAAAGCCGGGACTAGCAGCTACAATGAGCAGTTCTTC.

DNA for the CDR3: TGTGCCAGCAGCTGCCGGGACAGGAACGGAGAGACCCAGTACTTC. The encoded protein is CASSCRDRNGETQYF. J is TRBJ2-5 and V is TRBV21-1; the DNA was not used to check the table's D call, TRBD1. TRBV21-1 is given as a pseudogene. The CDR3 runs 15 residues.

The V call is TRBV11-2, the J call TRBJ2-2, with D possibly TRBD1 on 6 matching bases. The CDR3 covers 16 residues. V lost 2 bases and J 1 base, leaving 11 bases between the germline ends. From germline, CDR1 is SGHAT and CDR2 FQNNGV. CDR3 in amino acids: CASSLFQGWNTGELFF. CDR3 coding DNA: TGTGCCAGCAGCTTATTCCAGGGGTGGAACACCGGGGAGCTGTTTTTT.

The chain is built from TRBV10-1 and TRBJ2-1, with D possibly TRBD2 on 6 matching bases. The CDR3 is 13 residues long. Trimming stripped 5 bases from V and 6 bases from J, with 11 bases between. Germline V gene data show CDR1 as WNHNN and CDR2 as SYGVQD (reference sequence). The CDR3 sequence is CASSPTSLNEQFF. The CDR3 DNA reads as TGCGCCAGCAGTCCGACTAGTCTCAATGAGCAGTTCTTC.

The chain uses TRBV19 and TRBJ1-2; no firm D call. This CDR3 spans 15 amino acids. The germline V and J ends were trimmed by 1 base and 3 bases, with 12 bases remaining between them. CDR1 and CDR2 from the germline V gene are LNHDA and SQIVND (reference sequence). The CDR3 nucleotides read TGTGCCAGTAGTATAGCCTGGACGGACTACTATGGCTACACCTTC. Protein: CASSIAWTDYYGYTF.

The DNA for the CDR3 is TGCGCCAGCAGCCACCCAGGTCGGGGCATTCAGTACTTC. It codes for CASSHPGRGIQYF. The rearrangement joins TRBV4-1 to TRBJ2-4; possible D gene TRBD2, 5 bases. This CDR3 spans 13 amino acids. Trimming cost V 3 bases and J 9 bases, with 12 bases left between them. Germline-derived CDR1 and CDR2 are MGHRA and YSYEKL.

This clone occurred a few times. The rearrangement joins TRBV7-2 to TRBJ2-1; D not certain. This CDR3 is 13 amino acids long. V gave up 4 bases and J gave up 10 bases, with 14 bases separating them. Per germline, CDR1 SGHTA and CDR2 FQGNSA. CDR3 DNA sequence: TGTGCCAGCAGCTACAGTATAAGACCGGAGCAGTTCTTC. Translating gives CASSYSIRPEQFF.

This chain connects TRBV4-2 to TRBJ2-5; D gene ambiguous. CDR1 is LGHNA and CDR2 is YNFKEQ in the germline V gene. The length of the CDR3 is 17 residues. V lost 2 bases, J lost 2 bases, and 18 bases lay in between. The CDR3 DNA is TGTGCCAGCAGCCAATATCCGGCGCTAGGCGGTCAAGAGACCCAGTACTTC. Protein: CASSQYPALGGQETQYF.

This clone occurred a few times. The rearrangement joins TRBV27 to TRBJ1-5; no clear D gene. The CDR3 is 10 residues long. Germline CDR1 is MNHEY and CDR2 is SMNVEV (reference sequence). V was clipped by 9 bases and J by 5 bases, with 5 bases between them. The CDR3 sequence: CARYDQPQHF. CDR3 sequence (DNA): TGTGCCAGATATGATCAGCCCCAGCATTTT.

This clone was observed a handful of times. The gene calls are TRBV7-2 and TRBJ2-3; 12 nucleotides agree with TRBD2. Germline CDR1 and CDR2: SGHTA and FQGNSA. V dropped 7 bases and J dropped 1; count of bases not matched to a gene: 9. The CDR3 length is 17 residues. The CDR3: CASNLAGGPGGTDTQYF. For the CDR3, the DNA is TGTGCCAGCAACCTAGCGGGAGGGCCAGGTGGCACAGATACGCAGTATTTT.

The rearrangement uses TRBV28 and TRBJ2-7, with 10 bases identical to TRBD1. V lost 7 bases to trimming and J lost 6 bases; unmatched junction nucleotides: 12. CDR3 length equals 15 residues. Germline V gene data show CDR1 as MDHEN and CDR2 as SYDVKM. CDR3 residues: CASIRGGTGAGEQYF. The CDR3 bases are TGTGCCAGCATAAGGGGGGGGACAGGGGCGGGCGAGCAGTACTTC.

The V call is TRBV7-9, the J call TRBJ1-3; D unresolved. The V and J ends lost 2 bases and 3 bases respectively, with 5 bases between them. This CDR3 is 13 amino acids long. Looked up from germline, CDR1 is SEHNR and CDR2 is FQNEAQ (reference sequence). As DNA, the CDR3 is TGTGCCAGCAGCTTATACGGTGGAAACACCATATATTTT. This translates into CASSLYGGNTIYF.

The chain is built from TRBV6-6 and TRBJ2-7, with D possibly matching TRBD1 (5 bases). The V gene's germline CDR1 is MNHNY and CDR2 SVGAGI (reference sequence). The CDR3 spans 12 residues. Deletions cut 6 bases from V and 6 bases from J, with 12 bases between. This CDR3 is CASSILGLEQYF. The CDR3 bases are TGTGCCAGCAGCATTCTGGGGCTCGAGCAGTACTTC.

This clone was seen more than once but under ten times. V usage is TRBV5-6 and J usage is TRBJ1-3; TRBD1 is a possible D gene (6 bases). There are 16 residues in the CDR3. Deletions cut 2 bases from V and 0 bases from J, with 12 bases between. In germline, CDR1 is SGHDT, CDR2 YYEEEE. The CDR3 here is CASSFQGQGSGNTIYF. The CDR3 DNA follows: TGTGCCAGCAGCTTCCAGGGGCAGGGCTCTGGAAACACCATATATTTT. Variable domain in full (rest from reference TRBV5-6 and TRBJ1-3): DAGVTQSPTHLIKTRGQQVTLRCSPKSGHDTVSWYQQALGQGPQFIFQYYEEEERQRGNFPDRFSGHQFPNYSSELNVNALLLGDSALYLCASSFQGQGSGNTIYFGEGSWLTVV.

The chain couples TRBV19 to TRBJ1-1; D gene uncertain. CDR1 and CDR2 (germline): LNHDA, SQIVND (reference sequence). V was trimmed by 8 bases and J by 5 bases, leaving 18 bases between them. The CDR3 is made up of 14 amino acids. Here the CDR3 DNA reads TGTGCCAGTTCCTATAATGGCGGGAGGACTGAAGCTTTCTTT. Its protein product is CASSYNGGRTEAFF.

CDR3 loop: CASSLAGLAGTTDTQYF. The CDR3 DNA follows: TGTGCCAGCAGTTTAGCGGGACTAGCGGGAACCACAGATACGCAGTATTTT. J is TRBJ2-3 and V is TRBV27, with TRBD2 matching over 13 bases. The CDR3 is 17 residues long. The germline gives CDR1 MNHEY, CDR2 SMNVEV (reference sequence). V shed 2 bases, J shed 2 bases, and the junction held 4 bases outside the gene matches.

The chain uses TRBV7-9 and TRBJ2-3; possible D gene TRBD1, 6 bases. The V end lost 4 bases, the J end lost 2 bases, and 16 bases lay between the germline ends. Germline V lookup: CDR1 SEHNR, CDR2 FQNEAQ (reference sequence). This CDR3 has 16 amino acids. The CDR3 nucleotides are TGTGCCAGCAGCTCCCCGTTCAGGGGACCCACAGATACGCAGTATTTT. Residues: CASSSPFRGPTDTQYF.

The V call is TRBV29-1, the J call TRBJ1-2; D not resolved. Deletions cut 6 bases from V and 8 bases from J, with 16 bases between. Germline CDR1 reads SQVTM; CDR2 reads ANQGSEA. CDR3 size: 12 residues. CDR3 sequence: CSVETSGFGYTF. The CDR3 coding sequence is TGCAGCGTGGAGACCTCGGGGTTCGGCTACACCTTC.

The genes are TRBV7-8 and TRBJ1-2, with TRBD1 matching 12 bases. The CDR3 is 17 residues long. The V gene's germline CDR1 is SGHVS and CDR2 FQNEAQ. The V and J ends lost 5 bases and 3 bases, in that order; junction bases with no gene match: 10. The CDR3 is CASSVPGQGAEDYGYTF. CDR3 bases: TGTGCCAGCAGCGTACCGGGACAGGGGGCCGAGGACTATGGCTACACCTTC.

The gene calls are TRBV4-1 and TRBJ2-3; 8 positions agree with TRBD2. Germline values: CDR1 MGHRA, CDR2 YSYEKL. This CDR3 has 16 residues. Unmatched junction bases numbered 7, after V lost 4 bases and J lost 1 base. DNA of the CDR3: TGCGCCAGCAGCCTCAGAGCGGGAGAGGGCACAGATACGCAGTATTTT. Its translation is CASSLRAGEGTDTQYF.

This clone was observed once. The CDR3 is CASSLGGPMYQETQYF. CDR3 DNA sequence: TGTGCCAGCAGTCTCGGGGGGCCGATGTACCAAGAGACCCAGTACTTC. This sequence joins TRBV6-6 and TRBJ2-5; perhaps TRBD2 as D (7 bases). The CDR3 spans 16 residues. Germline lookup yields CDR1 MNHNY and CDR2 SVGAGI (reference sequence). Between the trimmed V and J ends, which lost 5 bases and 0 bases, there was a span of 16 bases.

The chain joins TRBV6-5 to TRBJ2-1; 9 positions agree with TRBD2. Germline V gives CDR1 MNHEY, CDR2 SVGAGI. The CDR3 runs to 15 residues. Germline trimming cut 6 bases from V and 0 bases from J; bases unmatched to any gene: 3. As DNA, the CDR3 is TGTGCCAGCAGGGATAGCGGGAGCTCCTACAATGAGCAGTTCTTC. Translation: CASRDSGSSYNEQFF.